This paragraph covers one T cell receptor beta chain sequence. Its antigen is still unknown. No much larger clone is present one base from it, and per-base qualities are unavailable. The CDR3, from cysteine to phenylalanine, totals 18 residues. Of all the DNA, just the CDR3 is kept, 54 bases in frame from base 1. Here V drops 1 base and J drops 0 bases, and the junction holds 11 bases not matched to any gene. The germline V gene yields MDHEN for CDR1 and SYDVKM for CDR2. The sample is drawn from a study of shared T cell receptors in the human thymus (dated by TCRdb to the early 2020s). Study-wide context: The study examined how self-reactive, shared T-cell receptor alpha chains are generated in the human thymus.

The library was generated by the immunoSEQ multiplex PCR assay. The clones in this table, taken by TCRdb from immuneACCESS, are in-frame only. Not every clone is retained; where verified, under half of the shortfall comes from an unresolved V gene, and the cause of the rest is unknown. The sample records 700,000 or so clones, 70% to 90% of which are singletons. Around 0.01% of the sample belongs to the ten largest clones. These data are also associated with another study on human thymus T cells. The second paper further reports: In Finland, the donors were immunologically healthy infants who were having open corrective cardiac surgery for congenital heart defects. Thymus tissue was collected as surgical resects that were removed during corrective cardiac surgery. Usage of V and J gene segments appeared to be biased in both the thymic and the peripheral blood repertoires. The related research reported highly overlapping thymic TCR repertoires among unrelated individuals. The study described the TCR alpha and beta repertoires in under 10 infant thymus samples and a handful of matching peripheral blood samples. Donor ages ranging from about 7 to 250 days were recorded, and a handful of male and a couple of female infants were included in the cohort. After being mechanically released from the tissue, thymocytes were kept at -70 degrees C in pellets of roughly 9.5-32 million cells. A QIAsymphony instrument was used to extract genomic DNA from the frozen cell pellets. The immunoSEQ multiplex PCR assay was used to amplify the TCRB and TCRAD loci from a standardized quantity of quality-controlled genomic DNA. The V(D)J region was spanned by amplicons of a length sufficient to cover the CDR3 and to identify V and J genes. The commercial immunoSEQ service was used to sequence amplicons on an Illumina platform. Corrections for primer bias and sequencing errors followed previously described methods, while TCRAD and TCRB definitions were based on the IMGT database. Repertoires were analysed with immunoSEQ Analyzer 3.0 and VDJTools, covering basic statistics, V/J segment usage, diversity estimates, rarefaction and pairwise overlap. Chao1, ChaoE, Efron-Thisted, Shannon and inverse Simpson indices were used to estimate diversity, which was also estimated on datasets down-sampled to the smallest sample. For repertoire overlap, CDR3 nucleotide sequence, V gene and J gene had to match strictly, and clustering was done by Jaccard-based multidimensional scaling. Thymus samples yielded on average approximately 840,000 unique TCRB clonotypes, compared with roughly 76,000 from blood samples.

The source of this sequence is a girl less than two years old with a congenital heart defect. Donor details come from another sample of the same person, matched by shared clones. The specimen sequenced was thymocytes. Here the chain combines TRBV28 and TRBJ1-2; 7 bases in the junction line up with TRBD1. This receptor has the CDR3 CASSLLIGTVLTNYGYTF. The nucleotides read TGTGCCAGCAGTTTATTGATCGGGACAGTGCTTACTAACTATGGCTACACCTTC.